Only a few counts were recorded for the clone carrying this T cell receptor beta chain. Germline V gives CDR1 SGHRS, CDR2 YFSETQ. Trimming took 0 bases from V and 0 from J, leaving 12 bases between them. CDR3 length: 16 residues. These data are taken from a study of T-cell reconstitution after alpha-beta-depleted transplantation in children. Unique molecular identifiers tagged the TCRbeta library. TCRdb redid the calling of the PCR reads with MiXCR, one entry per CDR3 protein. This sample has 420,000 or so distinct CDR3 sequences, with 11% found just once. Sequencing was performed on PBMCs from the stem cell graft donor, taken from the stem cell graft. This TCR came from a human donor who donated a stem cell graft to a child with acute myeloid leukemia. The chain couples TRBV5-1 to TRBJ1-1; possibly TRBD1 for D (6 bases). The chain's CDR3 is CASSLVVGGMNTEAFF. CDR3 DNA sequence: TGCGCCAGCAGCTTGGTTGTAGGGGGGATGAACACTGAAGCTTTCTTT.